The 32 T cell receptor beta chains below were found in one sample sequenced in a study of T cell clonality in common variable immunodeficiency. Produced via immunoSEQ multiplex PCR; TCRdb's table is partial and in-frame only. The repertoire yields about 55,000 clones, none seen only once; the top ten contain around 0.8%. Material: peripheral blood mononuclear cells. The receptors originated from a person between 18 and 75 years old in good health.

The sample holds a few counts of this clone. CDR3 region: CASSLMSGMGSYEQYF. The DNA read from the CDR3 is TGTGCCAGCAGCTTAATGTCAGGGATGGGCTCCTACGAG. This chain connects TRBV7-3 to TRBJ2-7; D is perhaps TRBD1 (5 bases). The read falls 3 residues short of the CDR3 end, and the missing part is taken from the germline J gene. V was pared by 1 base and J by 0 bases, with 13 bases between. The CDR3 sequence is 16 residues long. The germline gives CDR1 SGHTA, CDR2 FQGTGA.

This clone was seen repeatedly, ten times or more. The CDR3 extends 3 residues past the end of the read, so its final part is completed from the germline J gene. J is TRBJ2-2 and V is TRBV2, with no clear D. The CDR3 is 15 residues long. CDR1 and CDR2 (germline): SNHLY, FYNNEI. The germline V and J ends were trimmed by 7 bases and 0 bases, with 12 bases remaining between them. CDR3 region: CASNQRVANTGELFF. The CDR3 DNA, read in part, is TGTGCCAGCAACCAAAGGGTAGCGAACACCGGGGAG.

This clone was seen ten or more times. The read finishes 3 residues shy of the CDR3 end, and the germline J gene is used to complete it. This rearrangement joins TRBV6-2 or TRBV6-3 to TRBJ1-3; D perhaps matches TRBD1 (5 bases). The length of the CDR3 is 14 residues. Germline CDR1 is MNHEY and CDR2 is SVGEGT. Trimming stripped 6 bases from V and 2 bases from J, with 11 bases between. The covered CDR3 bases are TGTGCCAGCAGCCCGACAGAGACTGGAAACACC. Translated: CASSPTETGNT. The entire CDR3 protein is CASSPTETGNTIYF.

In its sample, this clone was seen many times. Read data end 3 residues before the CDR3 end; the end is taken from the germline J gene. V usage is TRBV20-1 and J usage is TRBJ2-1, with 8 bases that match TRBD2. CDR3 length: 14 amino acids. CDR1 is DFQATT and CDR2 is SNEGSKA in the germline V gene (reference sequence). The J segment lost 4 bases and the V segment lost 6 bases, leaving 8 bases of the junction unmatched. Partial CDR3 DNA: TGCAGTGCGCCCAGCGGGGGTCTGTACAATGAG. Its protein is CSAPSGGLYNE. The CDR3 as a whole reads CSAPSGGLYNEQFF.

A remark on this clone: The CDR3 extends 3 residues past the end of the read, so its final part is completed from the germline J gene. The chain uses TRBV30 and TRBJ2-1; no reliable D call. V lost 5 bases and J lost 4, with 15 bases in between. There are 14 residues in the CDR3. The V gene's germline CDR1 is GTSNPN and CDR2 SVGIG (reference sequence). CDR3 DNA (partial): TGTGCCTGGGGTCTATGCGGAGAGTACAATGAG. Translation gives CAWGLCGEYNE. The whole CDR3 sequence reads CAWGLCGEYNEQFF.

Many counts were recorded for this clone. The read ends 3 residues early relative to the CDR3; the germline J gene fills the gap. V usage is TRBV2 and J usage is TRBJ1-1; 10 bases agree with TRBD1. The CDR3 has 15 amino acids. Germline CDR1 SNHLY, CDR2 FYNNEI. CDR3 region: CASSESKDRGQGAFF. The CDR3 bases that were read are TGTGCCAGCAGTGAATCGAAGGATCGGGGACAGGGG.

This clone has at least ten counts. The CDR3 end lies 3 residues beyond the end of the read and is filled in from the germline J gene. J is TRBJ2-2 and V is TRBV7-2; tentatively, D is TRBD2 (7 bases). V shed 0 bases and J shed 7 bases, with 12 bases lying between them. From germline, CDR1 is SGHTA and CDR2 FQGNSA. The CDR3 totals 15 residues. CDR3 residues: CASSLAGGQVGELFF. The covered CDR3 bases are TGTGCCAGCAGCTTAGCGGGGGGGCAGGTCGGGGAG. Based on the CDR3 plus reference TRBV7-2 and TRBJ2-2, the full variable domain is GAGVSQSPSNKVTEKGKDVELRCDPISGHTALYWYRQSLGQGLEFLIYFQGNSAPDKSGLPSDRFSAERTGGSVSTLTIQRTQQEDSAVYLCASSLAGGQVGELFFGEGSRLTVL.

This clone occurred many times. The CDR3 protein is CASLQVPYGYTF. The CDR3 DNA, read in part, is TGTGCCAGCCTACAGGTACCTTATGGC. The chain recombines TRBV7-9 with TRBJ1-2, with a possible D match to TRBD1 (5 bases). The read ends 3 residues shy of where the CDR3 ends; the end is completed using the germline J gene. There are 12 residues in the CDR3. Trimming removed 8 bases at V and 5 bases at J, with 12 bases between. Germline loops: CDR1 SEHNR, CDR2 FQNEAQ (reference sequence).

The table lists this clone with many counts. The read terminates 3 residues ahead of where the CDR3 ends, so the germline J gene completes it. The chain recombines TRBV5-6 with TRBJ2-7, with 7 bases fitting TRBD2. In germline, CDR1 is SGHDT, CDR2 YYEEEE. V dropped 4 bases and J dropped 6; count of bases not matched to a gene: 13. The CDR3 sequence is 15 residues long. CDR3 sequence: CASSRGVSGVAEQYF. The sequenced part of the CDR3 DNA is TGTGCCAGCAGCCGGGGGGTTTCCGGGGTCGCCGAG.

This clone was seen ten or more times. The CDR3 end lies 3 residues beyond the end of the read and is filled in from the germline J gene. This chain joins TRBV5-1 and TRBJ2-3; tentative D call: TRBD2 (5 bases). The V end was cut by 4 bases, the J end by 2 bases, with 14 bases between. The germline V gene has CDR1 SGHRS and CDR2 YFSETQ. This CDR3 comprises 15 residues. The CDR3 loop reads CASSVSTTSTDTQYF. The covered CDR3 bases are TGCGCCAGCAGCGTGTCGACTACCTCCACAGATACG.

As for this clone: The read stops 3 residues short of the end of the CDR3; the missing end is completed from the germline J gene. The rearrangement joins TRBV10-2 to TRBJ1-1; 8 bases agree with TRBD1. V lost 10 bases to trimming and J lost 7 bases; unmatched junction nucleotides: 5. The CDR3 is made up of 11 amino acids. Germline V lookup: CDR1 WSHSY, CDR2 SAAADI. The CDR3 region is CATLQGGEAFF. CDR3 bases read: TGCGCCACACTACAGGGGGGTGAA.

This clone was seen at least ten times. The missing CDR3 end, 3 residues past where the read stops, is filled in from the germline J gene. This rearrangement joins TRBV6-2 or TRBV6-3 to TRBJ2-1, with 8 bases aligning to TRBD2. Germline loops: CDR1 MNHEY, CDR2 SVGEGT. V dropped 7 bases and J dropped 7; count of bases not matched to a gene: 12. The CDR3 totals 15 residues. The CDR3 loop reads CASTKLLAALNEQFF. CDR3 bases read: TGTGCCAGCACCAAACTACTAGCGGCCCTGAATGAG.

At least ten counts were recorded for this clone. The read halts 3 residues ahead of the CDR3 end, with the missing end drawn from the germline J gene. The J gene is TRBJ1-1, the V gene TRBV4-1; D is uncertain. The CDR3 contains 15 residues. The germline gives CDR1 MGHRA, CDR2 YSYEKL. CDR3 in amino acids: CASSQDGRSGREAFF. The CDR3 DNA, read in part, is TGCGCCAGCAGCCAAGATGGTCGGTCGGGTAGGGAA.

This clone was seen many times. One end of the junction does not line up with germline, which may come from a read error. The CDR3 extends 3 residues past the end of the read, so its final part is completed from the germline J gene. The chain combines TRBV4-2 with TRBJ1-2; D might be TRBD1 (6 bases). The CDR3 runs 15 residues. Germline CDR1 reads LGHNA; CDR2 reads YNFKEQ. The sequenced part of the CDR3 DNA is TGCGCCAGCAGCTCAGGGGTTTGGAGGTCCTATGGC. Translated: CASSSGVWRSYG. The CDR3 in full is CASSSGVWRSYGYTF.

The table lists this clone with many counts. The CDR3 end is not reached by the read, which stops 3 residues before it; the germline J gene fills it in. This chain links TRBV30 with TRBJ1-5, with TRBD1 as a possible D gene (5 bases). The germline V and J ends were trimmed by 0 bases and 4 bases, with 10 bases remaining between them. The CDR3 extends over 14 amino acids. The germline gives CDR1 GTSNPN, CDR2 SVGIG (reference sequence). Partial CDR3 DNA: TGTGCCTGGAGTGTTGGGGCGCGGAATCAGCCC. Amino acids: CAWSVGARNQP. The entire CDR3 protein is CAWSVGARNQPQHF.

This clone was counted at least ten times. Read coverage stops 3 residues before the CDR3 terminus; the germline J gene supplies the remainder. V usage is TRBV20-1 and J usage is TRBJ2-1; 9 bases map to TRBD2. Losses at the gene ends were 2 bases for V and 4 bases for J; bases not matched to a gene: 6. The CDR3 runs 15 residues. CDR1 and CDR2 (germline): DFQATT, SNEGSKA (reference sequence). The CDR3 spells CSARRRGGVYNEQFF. The part of the CDR3 DNA that was read is TGCAGTGCTAGACGGCGCGGGGGGGTTTACAATGAG.

The table lists this clone with many counts. CDR3 region: CASSPSGGPNYNEQFF. Partial CDR3 DNA: TGTGCCAGCAGTCCTAGCGGGGGGCCTAATTACAATGAG. The chain employs TRBV9 and TRBJ2-1; 11 bases are shared with TRBD2. The read ends 3 residues shy of where the CDR3 ends; the end is completed using the germline J gene. Germline V gene lookup returns CDR1 SGDLS and CDR2 YYNGEE. This CDR3 has 16 residues. The V segment lost 5 bases and the J segment 4 bases; nucleotides outside the gene matches: 8.

The table lists this clone with many counts. The CDR3 extends 3 residues past the end of the read, so its final part is completed from the germline J gene. The V call is TRBV12-3 or TRBV12-4, the J call TRBJ1-5; 10 bases align to TRBD1. This CDR3 region has 15 residues. V trimming: 1 base; J trimming: 4 bases; junction bases outside the gene matches: 1. CDR3 DNA, as far as it was read: TGTGCCAGCAGTTTAGGGACAGGGGGAAATCAGCCC. Its protein is CASSLGTGGNQP. Given in full, the CDR3 is CASSLGTGGNQPQHF.

This clone was counted many times. Coverage ceases 3 residues before the CDR3 finishes, and the germline J gene fills in the end. This chain joins TRBV2 and TRBJ2-5, with 10 nucleotides matching TRBD2. The V gene end was trimmed by 5 bases and the J gene end by 0 bases; junction bases not matched to a gene: 12. Germline V gene lookup returns CDR1 SNHLY and CDR2 FYNNEI. The CDR3 has 18 amino acids. CDR3 DNA, as far as it was read: TGTGCCAGCAGTTCACAGCGGGAGGGGAAAAGCAACCAAGAGACC. It translates to CASSSQREGKSNQET. The whole CDR3 sequence reads CASSSQREGKSNQETQYF.

This clone was observed at least ten times. The observed sequence ends 3 residues before the CDR3 terminus, with the missing tail filled in from the germline J gene. This sequence joins TRBV10-1 and TRBJ2-5; perhaps TRBD2 as D (6 bases). This CDR3 is 16 amino acids long. CDR1 is WNHNN and CDR2 is SYGVQD in the germline V gene (reference sequence). The V end was cut by 4 bases, the J end by 2 bases, with 17 bases between. CDR3 DNA (partial): TGCGCCAGCAGTGCTGGCGATTGGAGGGGTCAAGAGACC. This sequence encodes CASSAGDWRGQET. The entire CDR3 reads CASSAGDWRGQETQYF.

This clone was recorded at least ten times. The sequenced fragment ends 3 residues before the CDR3 boundary, so the rest is inferred from the germline J gene. The gene calls are TRBV20-1 and TRBJ2-1; TRBD2 matches at 11 bases. Per germline, CDR1 DFQATT and CDR2 SNEGSKA (reference sequence). There are 15 residues in the CDR3. The junction had 9 bases not matched to a gene; V was cut back by 3 bases and J by 8 bases. CDR3 region: CSARGFPGLADEQFF. CDR3 DNA, as far as it was read: TGCAGTGCTAGGGGGTTTCCGGGACTAGCGGATGAG.

This clone was picked up many times. The CDR3 is cut off 3 residues early in the read; its end comes from the germline J gene. This chain links TRBV7-3 with TRBJ2-2; the match to TRBD2 covers 9 bases. The germline CDR1 and CDR2 sequences are SGHTA and FQGTGA. CDR3 length: 15 amino acids. Trimming cost V 1 base and J 4 bases; bases outside gene matches: 1. CDR3 protein: CASSLKAGGTGELFF. The sequenced CDR3 bases are TGTGCCAGCAGCTTAAAAGCGGGAGGCACCGGGGAG. Complete variable domain (other parts from reference TRBV7-3 and TRBJ2-2): GAGVSQTPSNKVTEKGKYVELRCDPISGHTALYWYRQSLGQGPEFLIYFQGTGAADDSGLPNDRFFAVRPEGSVSTLKIQRTERGDSAVYLCASSLKAGGTGELFFGEGSRLTVL.

This clone was seen at least ten times. The CDR3 spells CSVGTGLTNEKLFF. CDR3 DNA, as far as it was read: TGCAGCGTTGGGACCGGACTAACTAATGAAAAA. The chain recombines TRBV29-1 with TRBJ1-4; D ambiguous. The observed sequence ends 3 residues before the CDR3 terminus, with the missing tail filled in from the germline J gene. V dropped 4 bases and J dropped 1 base, with 10 bases sitting between them. CDR1 and CDR2 from the germline V gene are SQVTM and ANQGSEA. The CDR3 runs to 14 residues.

This clone was recorded at least ten times. The read terminates 3 residues before the CDR3 end, so the remaining end is supplied by the germline J gene. This chain links TRBV29-1 with TRBJ1-1; 8 nucleotides line up with TRBD1. Germline V gene data show CDR1 as SQVTM and CDR2 as ANQGSEA. The V gene end was trimmed by 6 bases and the J gene end by 2 bases; junction bases not matched to a gene: 2. The CDR3 is 12 amino acids. The sequenced part of the CDR3 DNA is TGCAGCGTCGGACAGGGAAACACTGAA. Translating gives CSVGQGNTE. The full CDR3 protein reads CSVGQGNTEAFF.

This clone appeared many times. The read terminates 3 residues before the CDR3 end, so the remaining end is supplied by the germline J gene. This rearrangement joins TRBV11-3 to TRBJ1-4; D gene uncertain. Germline assignment: CDR1 SGHNT and CDR2 YENEEA. Trimming removed 1 base at V and 8 bases at J, with 14 bases between. The CDR3 loop spans 15 amino acids. The sequenced CDR3 bases are TGTGCCAGCAGCTTAGCTGCGGGTCTAGGCGAAAAA. Its protein is CASSLAAGLGEK. The full CDR3 reads CASSLAAGLGEKLFF.

Ten or more counts support this clone. The read ends 3 residues before the CDR3 terminus; that terminus is restored from the germline J gene. J is TRBJ2-7 and V is TRBV6-1; D perhaps matches TRBD1 (6 bases). V lost 6 bases and J 2 bases, leaving 20 bases between the germline ends. This CDR3 spans 16 amino acids. Germline V gene lookup returns CDR1 MNHNS and CDR2 SASEGT. The sequenced CDR3 bases are TGTGCCAGCAGAGAACCAACCGGGACATCCACCTACGAG. Its translation is CASREPTGTSTYE. The full CDR3 protein reads CASREPTGTSTYEQYF.

This clone was found many times. The CDR3 end falls 3 residues outside the read, so it is completed with the germline J gene. The J gene is TRBJ2-2, the V gene TRBV5-1, with TRBD2 matching over 7 bases. The junction had 4 bases not matched to a gene; V was cut back by 0 bases and J by 5 bases. From germline, CDR1 is SGHRS and CDR2 YFSETQ. This CDR3 spans 15 amino acids. CDR3 sequence reads: CASSLASGRTGELFF. The CDR3 DNA, read in part, is TGCGCCAGCAGCTTGGCTAGCGGTCGGACCGGGGAG.

This clone has a count of ten or more. The missing CDR3 end, 3 residues past where the read stops, is filled in from the germline J gene. The chain recombines TRBV28 with TRBJ1-3, with TRBD1 matching over 7 bases. Germline lookup yields CDR1 MDHEN and CDR2 SYDVKM. This CDR3 is 16 amino acids long. The V gene end was trimmed by 2 bases and the J gene end by 4 bases; junction bases not matched to a gene: 8. CDR3 sequence reads: CASSLPDRSGGNTIYF. The part of the CDR3 DNA that was read is TGTGCCAGCAGTTTACCGGACAGGTCTGGAGGAAACACC.

In its sample, this clone was seen many times. Coverage ceases 3 residues before the CDR3 finishes, and the germline J gene fills in the end. J is TRBJ1-3 and V is TRBV20-1; D may be TRBD1 (5 bases). V dropped 3 bases and J dropped 4 bases, with 13 bases sitting between them. Germline CDR1 DFQATT, CDR2 SNEGSKA (reference sequence). The CDR3 sequence is 14 residues long. The DNA read from the CDR3 is TGCAGTGCTAGGCTGGCAGGGTCAGGAAACACC. Amino acids: CSARLAGSGNT. In full, the CDR3 is CSARLAGSGNTIYF.

This clone was picked up many times. Read sequence stops 3 residues before the CDR3 end, and the germline J gene provides the missing end. This rearrangement joins TRBV5-5 to TRBJ2-1; 7 bases map to TRBD2. The CDR3 totals 15 residues. Germline V gives CDR1 SGHKS, CDR2 YYEKEE (reference sequence). With 4 bases clipped from V and 2 bases from J, the junction kept 6 bases outside the gene matches. The CDR3 region is CASSALAETYNEQFF. The CDR3 bases that were read are TGTGCCAGCAGCGCTCTAGCGGAGACCTACAATGAG.

About this clone itself: The missing CDR3 end, 3 residues past where the read stops, is filled in from the germline J gene. The rearrangement uses TRBV11-2 and TRBJ1-1, with 7 bases fitting TRBD1. This CDR3 region has 15 residues. Germline assignment: CDR1 SGHAT and CDR2 FQNNGV. V lost 5 bases, J lost 4 bases, and 10 bases stayed unmatched. The CDR3 here is CASSPATAGGTEAFF. The CDR3 bases that were read are TGTGCCAGCAGCCCGGCGACCGCAGGGGGCACTGAA.

This clone was counted at least ten times. The read gets to within 3 residues of the CDR3 end, and the germline J gene fills in the rest. This chain connects TRBV10-3 to TRBJ2-1; TRBD2 matches at 9 bases. The V and J ends lost 0 bases and 1 base, in that order; junction bases with no gene match: 7. The CDR3 has 18 amino acids. CDR1 and CDR2 from the germline V gene are ENHRY and SYGVKD. The part of the CDR3 DNA that was read is TGTGCCATCAGTGAGTCGGGGACTAGCATCGGATCCTACAATGAG. It is translated as CAISESGTSIGSYNE. The CDR3 in its entirety is CAISESGTSIGSYNEQFF.